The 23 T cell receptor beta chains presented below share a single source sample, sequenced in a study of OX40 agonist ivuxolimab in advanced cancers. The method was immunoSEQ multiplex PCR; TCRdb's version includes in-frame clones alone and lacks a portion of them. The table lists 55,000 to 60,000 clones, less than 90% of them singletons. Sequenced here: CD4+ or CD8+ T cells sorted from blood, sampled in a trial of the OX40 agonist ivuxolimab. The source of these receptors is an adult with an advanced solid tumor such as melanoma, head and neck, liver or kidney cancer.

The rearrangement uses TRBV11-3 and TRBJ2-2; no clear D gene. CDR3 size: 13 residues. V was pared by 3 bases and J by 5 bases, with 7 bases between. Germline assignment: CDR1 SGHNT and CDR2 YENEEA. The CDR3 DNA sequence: TGTGCCAGCAGCTTGGGTGAGACCGGGGAGCTGTTTTTT. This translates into CASSLGETGELFF. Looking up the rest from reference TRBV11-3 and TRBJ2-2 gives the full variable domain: EAGVVQSPRYKIIEKKQPVAFWCNPISGHNTLYWYLQNLGQGPELLIRYENEEAVDDSQLPKDRFSAERLKGVDSTLKIQPAELGDSAVYLCASSLGETGELFFGEGSRLTVL.

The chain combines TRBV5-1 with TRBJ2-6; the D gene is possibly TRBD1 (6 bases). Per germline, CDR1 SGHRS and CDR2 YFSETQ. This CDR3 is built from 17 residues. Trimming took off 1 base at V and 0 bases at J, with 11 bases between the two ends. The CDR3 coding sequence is TGCGCCAGCAGCTTGTGGGGACAAGCCTCTGGGGCCAACGTCCTGACTTTC. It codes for CASSLWGQASGANVLTF.

DNA of the CDR3: TGTGCCATCAGTGAGGGTTTGAGCACAGATACGCAGTATTTT. It codes for CAISEGLSTDTQYF. The V gene is TRBV10-3, the J gene TRBJ2-3, with D uncertain. V was shortened by 2 bases and J by 0 bases, with 6 bases between the two germline ends. This CDR3 has 14 amino acids. Germline V gene data show CDR1 as ENHRY and CDR2 as SYGVKD.

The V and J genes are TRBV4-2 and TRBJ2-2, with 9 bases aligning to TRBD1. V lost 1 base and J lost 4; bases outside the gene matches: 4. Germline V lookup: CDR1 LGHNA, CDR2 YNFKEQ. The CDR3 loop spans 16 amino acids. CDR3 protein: CASSQGTGAGTGELFF. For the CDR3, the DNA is TGTGCCAGCAGCCAAGGGACAGGGGCGGGCACCGGGGAGCTGTTTTTT.

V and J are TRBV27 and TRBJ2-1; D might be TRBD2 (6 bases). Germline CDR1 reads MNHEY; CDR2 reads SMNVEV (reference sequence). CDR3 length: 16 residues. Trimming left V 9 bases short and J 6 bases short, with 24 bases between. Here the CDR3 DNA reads TGTGCCAGTTCCGCCGGGACTCAAGATCCCCCCAATGAGCAGTTCTTC. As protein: CASSAGTQDPPNEQFF.

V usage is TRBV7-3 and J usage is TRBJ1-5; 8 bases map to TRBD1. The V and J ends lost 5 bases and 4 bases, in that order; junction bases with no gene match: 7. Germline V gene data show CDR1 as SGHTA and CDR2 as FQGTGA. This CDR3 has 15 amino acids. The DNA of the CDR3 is TGTGCCAGCAGCCAATCCTGGACAGGGAATCAGCCCCAGCATTTT. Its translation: CASSQSWTGNQPQHF.

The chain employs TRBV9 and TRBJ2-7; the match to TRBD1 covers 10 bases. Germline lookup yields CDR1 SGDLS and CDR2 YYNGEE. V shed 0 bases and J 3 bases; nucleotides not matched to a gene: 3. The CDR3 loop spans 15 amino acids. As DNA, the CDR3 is TGTGCCAGCAGCGTAGACGGGACAGGGGTCTACGAGCAGTACTTC. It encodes CASSVDGTGVYEQYF. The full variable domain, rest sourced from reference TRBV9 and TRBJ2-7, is DSGVTQTPKHLITATGQRVTLRCSPRSGDLSVYWYQQSLDQGLQFLIQYYNGEERAKGNILERFSAQQFPDLHSELNLSSLELGDSALYFCASSVDGTGVYEQYFGPGTRLTVT.

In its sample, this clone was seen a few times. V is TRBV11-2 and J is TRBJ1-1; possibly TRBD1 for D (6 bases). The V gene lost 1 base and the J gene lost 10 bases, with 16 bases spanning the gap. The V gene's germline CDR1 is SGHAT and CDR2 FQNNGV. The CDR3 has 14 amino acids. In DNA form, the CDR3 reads TGTGCCAGCAGCTTAGTCGCCGGGGGCGCAACAGCTTTCTTT. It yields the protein CASSLVAGGATAFF.

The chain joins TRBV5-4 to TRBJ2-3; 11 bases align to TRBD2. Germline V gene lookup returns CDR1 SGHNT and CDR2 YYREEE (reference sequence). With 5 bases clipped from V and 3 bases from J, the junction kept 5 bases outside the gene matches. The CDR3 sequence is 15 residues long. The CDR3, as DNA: TGTGCCAGCAGTAGCGGGGGGGGGTTTACAGATACGCAGTATTTT. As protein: CASSSGGGFTDTQYF.

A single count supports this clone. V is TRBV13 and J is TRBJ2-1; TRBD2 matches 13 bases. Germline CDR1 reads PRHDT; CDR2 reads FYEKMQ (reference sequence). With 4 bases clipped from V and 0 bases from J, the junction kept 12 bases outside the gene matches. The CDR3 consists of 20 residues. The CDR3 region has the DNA TGTGCCAGCAGCTACTACCAACTACGACTAGCGGGGGGCTCCTACAATGAGCAGTTCTTC. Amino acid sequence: CASSYYQLRLAGGSYNEQFF.

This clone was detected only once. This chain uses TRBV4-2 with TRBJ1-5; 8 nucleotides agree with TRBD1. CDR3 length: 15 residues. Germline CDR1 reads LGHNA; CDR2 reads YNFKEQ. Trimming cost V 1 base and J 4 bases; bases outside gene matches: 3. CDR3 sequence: CASSQGQGLNQPQHF. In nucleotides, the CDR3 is TGTGCCAGCAGCCAAGGACAGGGGTTGAATCAGCCCCAGCATTTT.

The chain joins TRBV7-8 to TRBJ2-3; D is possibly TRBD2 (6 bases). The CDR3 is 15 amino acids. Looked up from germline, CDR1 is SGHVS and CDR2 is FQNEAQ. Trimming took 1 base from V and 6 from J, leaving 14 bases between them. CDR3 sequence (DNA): TGTGCCAGCAGCTTAGATGGCGGGGACGGGGATACGCAGTATTTT. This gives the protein CASSLDGGDGDTQYF. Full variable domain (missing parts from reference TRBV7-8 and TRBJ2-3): GAGVSQSPRYKVAKRGQDVALRCDPISGHVSLFWYQQALGQGPEFLTYFQNEAQLDKSGLPSDRFFAERPEGSVSTLKIQRTQQEDSAVYLCASSLDGGDGDTQYFGPGTRLTVL.

The CDR3 DNA is TGTGCCAGCAGGCGGACTAGCGGAGATTACAATGAGCAGTTCTTC. Amino acids: CASRRTSGDYNEQFF. The chain carries TRBV6-1 and TRBJ2-1, with TRBD2 matching 10 bases. Germline CDR1 reads MNHNS; CDR2 reads SASEGT. The CDR3 extends over 15 amino acids. The V and J ends lost 6 bases and 4 bases, in that order; junction bases with no gene match: 6.

The CDR3 here is CASSRTPDTQYF. The CDR3 bases are TGTGCCAGCAGCAGAACCCCAGATACGCAGTATTTT. The gene calls are TRBV7-2 and TRBJ2-3, with D unresolved. Germline V lookup: CDR1 SGHTA, CDR2 FQGNSA. Deletions cut 5 bases from V and 4 bases from J, with 7 bases between. CDR3 length equals 12 residues.

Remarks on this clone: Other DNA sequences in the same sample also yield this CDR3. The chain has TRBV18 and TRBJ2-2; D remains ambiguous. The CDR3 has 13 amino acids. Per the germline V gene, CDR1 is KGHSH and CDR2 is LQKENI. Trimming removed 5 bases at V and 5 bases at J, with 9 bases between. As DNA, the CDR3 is TGTGCCAGCTCAACAGCTAGGACCGGGGAGCTGTTTTTT. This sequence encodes CASSTARTGELFF.

The DNA of the CDR3 is TGTGCCATCAGTGAGTCGGCTAGCGGAGGACCCAGCACAGATACGCAGTATTTT. This encodes CAISESASGGPSTDTQYF. V gene TRBV10-3 combines with J gene TRBJ2-3; 7 nucleotides line up with TRBD2. The germline CDR1 and CDR2 sequences are ENHRY and SYGVKD. CDR3 size: 18 residues. Losses at the gene ends were 0 bases for V and 0 bases for J; bases not matched to a gene: 9.

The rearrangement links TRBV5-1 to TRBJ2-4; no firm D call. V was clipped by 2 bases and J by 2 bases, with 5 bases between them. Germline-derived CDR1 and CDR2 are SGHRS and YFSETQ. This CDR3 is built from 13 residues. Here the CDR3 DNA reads TGCGCCAGCAGCTTACCGTCCAAAAACATTCAGTACTTC. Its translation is CASSLPSKNIQYF.

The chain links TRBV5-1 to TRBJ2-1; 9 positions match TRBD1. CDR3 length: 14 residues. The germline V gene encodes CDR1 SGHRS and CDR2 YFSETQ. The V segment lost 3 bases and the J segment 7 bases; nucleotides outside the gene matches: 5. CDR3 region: CASSWGDRENEQFF. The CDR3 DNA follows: TGCGCCAGCAGCTGGGGGGACAGGGAGAATGAGCAGTTCTTC.

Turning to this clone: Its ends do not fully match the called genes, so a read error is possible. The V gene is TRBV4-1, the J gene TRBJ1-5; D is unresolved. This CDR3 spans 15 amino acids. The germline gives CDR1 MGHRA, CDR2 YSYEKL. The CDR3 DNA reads TGCGCCAGCCGCCACTCCCCTATTAGCAATCAGCCCCAGCATTTT. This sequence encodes CASRHSPISNQPQHF.

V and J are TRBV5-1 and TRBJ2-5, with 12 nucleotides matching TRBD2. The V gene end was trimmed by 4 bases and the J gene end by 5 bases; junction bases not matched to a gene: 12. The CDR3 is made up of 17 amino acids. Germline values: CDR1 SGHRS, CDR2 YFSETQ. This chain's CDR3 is CASSPGASGRAWETQYF. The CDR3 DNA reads TGCGCCAGCAGCCCTGGGGCTAGCGGGAGGGCCTGGGAGACCCAGTACTTC.

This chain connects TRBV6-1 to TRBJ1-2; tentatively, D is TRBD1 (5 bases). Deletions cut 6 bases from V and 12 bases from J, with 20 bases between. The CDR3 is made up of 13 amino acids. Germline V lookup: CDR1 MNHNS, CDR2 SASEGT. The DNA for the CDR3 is TGTGCCAGCAGCCGTGGGGGTGAGGGGAGCCACACCTTC. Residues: CASSRGGEGSHTF.

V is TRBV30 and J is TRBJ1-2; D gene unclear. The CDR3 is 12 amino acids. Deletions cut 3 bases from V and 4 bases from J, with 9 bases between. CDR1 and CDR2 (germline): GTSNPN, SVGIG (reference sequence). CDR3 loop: CAWSHGRYGYTF. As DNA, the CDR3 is TGTGCCTGGAGCCACGGACGCTATGGCTACACCTTC. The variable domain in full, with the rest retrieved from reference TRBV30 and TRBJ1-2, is SQTIHQWPATLVQPVGSPLSLECTVEGTSNPNLYWYRQAAGRGLQLLFYSVGIGQISSEVPQNLSASRPQDRQFILSSKKLLLSDSGFYLCAWSHGRYGYTFGSGTRLTVV.

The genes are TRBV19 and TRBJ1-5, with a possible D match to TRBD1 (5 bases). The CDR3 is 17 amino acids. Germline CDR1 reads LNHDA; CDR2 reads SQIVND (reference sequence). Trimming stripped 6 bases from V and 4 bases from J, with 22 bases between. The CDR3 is CASRSGTPGGSNQPQHF. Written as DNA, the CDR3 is TGTGCCAGTAGGTCAGGGACGCCTGGGGGGAGTAATCAGCCCCAGCATTTT.